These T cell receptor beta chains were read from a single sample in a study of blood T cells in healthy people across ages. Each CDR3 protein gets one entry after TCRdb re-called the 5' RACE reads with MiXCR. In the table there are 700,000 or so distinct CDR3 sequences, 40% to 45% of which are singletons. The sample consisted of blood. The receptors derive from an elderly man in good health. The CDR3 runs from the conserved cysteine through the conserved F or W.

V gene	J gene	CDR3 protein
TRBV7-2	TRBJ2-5	CASSLSGARETQYF
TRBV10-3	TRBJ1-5	CAISQNGGQPQHF
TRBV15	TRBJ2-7	CATSRDFGQASYEQYF
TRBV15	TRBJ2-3	CATSITLSTETQYF
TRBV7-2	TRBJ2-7	CASSLPTSVAEQYF
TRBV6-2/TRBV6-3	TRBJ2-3	CASRYRTTHRPDTQYF
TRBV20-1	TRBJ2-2	CSAPDGVGFTGELFF
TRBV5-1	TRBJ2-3	CASSFGTRTDTQYF
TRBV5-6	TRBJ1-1	CASSLRTGGNTEAFF
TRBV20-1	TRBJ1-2	CSASKRSRYGYTF
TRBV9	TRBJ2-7	CASSGTRGETKYF
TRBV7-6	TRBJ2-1	CASSSTGLPNEQFF
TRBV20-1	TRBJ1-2	CSATGGVNYGYTF
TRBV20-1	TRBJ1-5	CSAIQGTANQPQHF
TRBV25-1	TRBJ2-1	CASSEYNNEQFF
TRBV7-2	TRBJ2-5	CASSLPAAGGPKTQYF
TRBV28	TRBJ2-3	CASTPSSDPTDTQYF
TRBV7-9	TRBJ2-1	CASSLVLQYNEQFF
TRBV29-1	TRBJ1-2	CSVEGFLQGLNYGYTF
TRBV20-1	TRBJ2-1	CSAIYSGTEFYNEQFF
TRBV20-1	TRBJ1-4	CSARVWEANEKLFF
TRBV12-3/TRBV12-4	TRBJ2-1	CASTSDRVSSNEQFF
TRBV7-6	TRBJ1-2	CASSLESGLGGYTF
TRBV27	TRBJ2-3	CASSLLGGMVTDTQYF
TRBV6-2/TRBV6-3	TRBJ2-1	CASIRGPMSSYNEQFF
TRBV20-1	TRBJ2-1	CSASQKRTGGVNEQFF
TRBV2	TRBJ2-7	CASNGGPSYEQYF
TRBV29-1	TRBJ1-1	CSVVLVGTEAFF
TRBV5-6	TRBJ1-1	CASSPWGSLEAFF
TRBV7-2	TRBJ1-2	CASSLGGFYGYTF
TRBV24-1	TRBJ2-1	CATSDTFGQNNEQFF
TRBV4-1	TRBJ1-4	CASSPRQGDGKLFF
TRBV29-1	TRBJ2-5	CSVDTNNEQYF
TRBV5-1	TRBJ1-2	CASSPQEGNGYTF
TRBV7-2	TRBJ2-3	CASSLIGLLTDTQYF
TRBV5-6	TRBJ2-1	CASSLVAAGYNEQFF
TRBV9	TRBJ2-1	CASSAERGTSYNEQFF
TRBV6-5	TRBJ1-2	CASTDWGQGYGYTF
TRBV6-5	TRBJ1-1	CASSYYRGTEAFF
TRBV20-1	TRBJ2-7	CSAAVWQRSYEQYF
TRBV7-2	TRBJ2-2	CASSFSVATNTGELFF
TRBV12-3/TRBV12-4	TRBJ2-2	CASSFFTGELFF
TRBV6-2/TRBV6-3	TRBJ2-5	CASSYKSPGPQGQETQYF
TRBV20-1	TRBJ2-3	CSARDRATPTQYF
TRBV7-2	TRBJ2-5	CASSISRLAGGNQETQYF
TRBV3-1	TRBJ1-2	CASSHEQGNYGYTF
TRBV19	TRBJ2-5	CASSSGTSAETQYF
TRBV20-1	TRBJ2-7	CSAPRLGQSSYEQYF
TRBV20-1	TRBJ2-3	CSARGPFGLAGVADTQYF
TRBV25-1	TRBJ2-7	CASSTGRPQYF
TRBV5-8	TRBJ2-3	CASSSSGGRTDTQYF
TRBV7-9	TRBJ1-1	CASSLVRGEAFF
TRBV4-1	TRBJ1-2	CASSARTGVNLARGYTF
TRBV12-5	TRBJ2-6	CASGSGTGVTGANVLTF
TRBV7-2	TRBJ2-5	CASSLTETQYF
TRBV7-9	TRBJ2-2	CASSRTSSSGELFF
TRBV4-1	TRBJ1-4	CAGSQGSYSYNSPDEKLFF